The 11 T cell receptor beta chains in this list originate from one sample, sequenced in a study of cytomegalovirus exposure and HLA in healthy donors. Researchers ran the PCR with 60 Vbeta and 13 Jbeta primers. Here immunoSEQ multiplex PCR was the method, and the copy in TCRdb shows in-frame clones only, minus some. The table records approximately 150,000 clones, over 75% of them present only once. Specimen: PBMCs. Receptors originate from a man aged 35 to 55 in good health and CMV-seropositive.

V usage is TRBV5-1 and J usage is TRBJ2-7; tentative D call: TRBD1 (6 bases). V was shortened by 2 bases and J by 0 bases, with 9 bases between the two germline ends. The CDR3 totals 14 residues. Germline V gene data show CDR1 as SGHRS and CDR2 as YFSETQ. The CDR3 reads CASSFSQGSYEQYF. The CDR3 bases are TGCGCCAGCAGCTTTTCACAGGGCTCCTACGAGCAGTACTTC.

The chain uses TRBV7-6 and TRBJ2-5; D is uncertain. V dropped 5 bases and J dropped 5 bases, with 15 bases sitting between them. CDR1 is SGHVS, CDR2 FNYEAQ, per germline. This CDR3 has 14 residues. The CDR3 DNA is TGTGCCAGCAGCCCTATCCCTGCTCTGGAGACCCAGTACTTC. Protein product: CASSPIPALETQYF.

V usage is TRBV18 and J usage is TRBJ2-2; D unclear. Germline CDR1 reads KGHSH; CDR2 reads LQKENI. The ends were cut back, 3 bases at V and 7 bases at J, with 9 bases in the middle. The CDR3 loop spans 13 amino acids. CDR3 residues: CASSPRFDGELFF. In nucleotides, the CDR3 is TGTGCCAGCTCACCCAGATTCGACGGGGAGCTGTTTTTT.

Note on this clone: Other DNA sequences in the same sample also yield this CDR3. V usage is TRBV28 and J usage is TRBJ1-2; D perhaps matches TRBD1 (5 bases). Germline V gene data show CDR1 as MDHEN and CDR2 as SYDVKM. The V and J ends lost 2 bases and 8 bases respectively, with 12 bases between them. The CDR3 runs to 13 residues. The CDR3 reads CASSLGQGYGYTF. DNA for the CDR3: TGTGCCAGCAGTTTAGGGCAGGGATACGGCTACACCTTC.

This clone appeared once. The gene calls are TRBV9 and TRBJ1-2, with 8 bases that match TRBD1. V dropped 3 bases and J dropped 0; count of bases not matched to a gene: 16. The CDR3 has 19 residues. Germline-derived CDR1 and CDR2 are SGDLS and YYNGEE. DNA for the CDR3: TGTGCCAGCAGCGCAGTTCAGGGGGCCTCATCTACGGCTAACTATGGCTACACCTTC. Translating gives CASSAVQGASSTANYGYTF.

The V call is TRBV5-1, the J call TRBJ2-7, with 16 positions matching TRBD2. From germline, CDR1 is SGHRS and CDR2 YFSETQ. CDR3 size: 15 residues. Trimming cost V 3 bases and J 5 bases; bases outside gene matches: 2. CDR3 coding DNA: TGCGCCAGCAGCTGGGGACTAGCGGGAGGGAACGAGCAGTACTTC. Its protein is CASSWGLAGGNEQYF.

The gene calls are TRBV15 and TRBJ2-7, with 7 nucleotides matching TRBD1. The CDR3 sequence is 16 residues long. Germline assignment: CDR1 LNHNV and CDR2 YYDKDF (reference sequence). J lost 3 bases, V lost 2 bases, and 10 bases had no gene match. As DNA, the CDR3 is TGTGCCACCAGCAGAAAACAGGGGAGTGGCCGCTACGAGCAGTACTTC. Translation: CATSRKQGSGRYEQYF.

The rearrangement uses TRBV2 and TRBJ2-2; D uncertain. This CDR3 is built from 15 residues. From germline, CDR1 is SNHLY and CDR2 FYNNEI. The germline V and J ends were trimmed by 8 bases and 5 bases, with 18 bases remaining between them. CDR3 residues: CASLGVATATGELFF. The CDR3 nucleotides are TGTGCCAGCCTAGGAGTGGCCACTGCTACCGGGGAGCTGTTTTTT.

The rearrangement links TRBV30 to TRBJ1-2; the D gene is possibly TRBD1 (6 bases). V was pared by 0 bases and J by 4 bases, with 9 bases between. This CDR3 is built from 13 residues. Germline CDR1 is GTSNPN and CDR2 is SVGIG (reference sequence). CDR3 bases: TGTGCCTGGAGTGTAACAGGGTTCTATGGCTACACCTTC. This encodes CAWSVTGFYGYTF.

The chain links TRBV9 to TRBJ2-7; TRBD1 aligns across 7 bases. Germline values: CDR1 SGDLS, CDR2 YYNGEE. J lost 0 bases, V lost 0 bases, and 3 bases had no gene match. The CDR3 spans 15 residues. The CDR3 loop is CASSVGGQSSYEQYF. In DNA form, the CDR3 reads TGTGCCAGCAGCGTAGGGGGACAGAGCTCCTACGAGCAGTACTTC. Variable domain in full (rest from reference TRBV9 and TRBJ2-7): DSGVTQTPKHLITATGQRVTLRCSPRSGDLSVYWYQQSLDQGLQFLIQYYNGEERAKGNILERFSAQQFPDLHSELNLSSLELGDSALYFCASSVGGQSSYEQYFGPGTRLTVT.

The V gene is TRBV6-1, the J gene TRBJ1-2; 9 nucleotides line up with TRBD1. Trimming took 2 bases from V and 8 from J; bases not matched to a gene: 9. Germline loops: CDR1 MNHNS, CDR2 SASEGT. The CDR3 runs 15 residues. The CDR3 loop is CASSERQQGAKGYTF. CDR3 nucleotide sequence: TGTGCCAGCAGTGAACGGCAACAGGGGGCCAAAGGCTACACCTTC.